This T cell receptor beta chain was recovered during a study of T cell responses to AZD1222 COVID-19 vaccine. Overall study findings and caveats: Seropositive AZD1222 recipients at baseline numbered only 6 or 7.

Per germline, CDR1 SGHDN and CDR2 FVKESK. With 3 bases removed from V and 2 bases from J, the gap between germline ends came to 8 bases. This CDR3 spans 13 amino acids. Assay: immunoSEQ multiplex PCR; the TCRdb copy retains only in-frame clones and omits some. The sample includes 250,000 to 300,000 clones, around 93% of them seen just once. As for this clone: As yet, its antigen is unknown.

The sequence was obtained from an adult who received the AZD1222 COVID-19 vaccine. The input for sequencing was peripheral blood, taken 28 days after the second AZD1222 dose. V is TRBV14 and J is TRBJ2-7, with D unclear. The CDR3 is CASSHPGPYEQYF. The CDR3 coding sequence is TGTGCCAGCAGCCACCCTGGCCCCTACGAGCAGTACTTC. Combining the CDR3 with reference TRBV14 and TRBJ2-7 gives the whole variable domain EAGVTQFPSHSVIEKGQTVTLRCDPISGHDNLYWYRRVMGKEIKFLLHFVKESKQDESGMPNNRFLAERTGGTYSTLKVQPAELEDSGVYFCASSHPGPYEQYFGPGTRLTVT.